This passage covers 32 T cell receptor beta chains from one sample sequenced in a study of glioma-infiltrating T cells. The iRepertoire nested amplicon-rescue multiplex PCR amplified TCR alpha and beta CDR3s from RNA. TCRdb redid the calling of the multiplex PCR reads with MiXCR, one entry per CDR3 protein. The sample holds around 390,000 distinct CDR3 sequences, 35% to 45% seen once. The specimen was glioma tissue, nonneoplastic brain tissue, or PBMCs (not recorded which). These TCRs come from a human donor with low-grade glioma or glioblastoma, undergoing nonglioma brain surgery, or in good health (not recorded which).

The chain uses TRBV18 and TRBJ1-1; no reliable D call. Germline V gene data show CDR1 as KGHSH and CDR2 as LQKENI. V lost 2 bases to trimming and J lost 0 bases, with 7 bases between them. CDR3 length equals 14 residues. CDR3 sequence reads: CASSPVHMNTEAFF. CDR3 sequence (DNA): TGTGCCAGCTCACCAGTCCATATGAACACTGAAGCTTTCTTT. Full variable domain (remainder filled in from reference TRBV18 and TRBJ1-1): NAGVMQNPRHLVRRRGQEARLRCSPMKGHSHVYWYRQLPEEGLKFMVYLQKENIIDESGMPKERFSAEFPKEGPSILRIQQVVRGDSAAYFCASSPVHMNTEAFFGQGTRLTVV.

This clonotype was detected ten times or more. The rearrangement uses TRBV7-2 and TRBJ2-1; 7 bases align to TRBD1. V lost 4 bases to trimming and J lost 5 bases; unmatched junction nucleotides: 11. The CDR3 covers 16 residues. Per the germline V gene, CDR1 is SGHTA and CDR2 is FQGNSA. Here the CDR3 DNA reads TGTGCCAGCAGCTCCGTGGCAAGGGACAGAAACAATGAGCAGTTCTTC. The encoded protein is CASSSVARDRNNEQFF.

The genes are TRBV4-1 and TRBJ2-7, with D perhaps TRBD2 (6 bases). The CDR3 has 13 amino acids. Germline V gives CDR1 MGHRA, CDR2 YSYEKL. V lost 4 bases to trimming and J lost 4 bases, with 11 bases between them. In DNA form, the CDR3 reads TGCGCCAGCAGCCGGGACTCCCCTTACGAGCAGTACTTC. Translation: CASSRDSPYEQYF.

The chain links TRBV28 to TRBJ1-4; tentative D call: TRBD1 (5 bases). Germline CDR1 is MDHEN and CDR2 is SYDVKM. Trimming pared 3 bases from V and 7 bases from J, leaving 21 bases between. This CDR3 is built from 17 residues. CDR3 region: CASSLLRDLPTGEKLFF. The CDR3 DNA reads TGTGCCAGCAGTTTGCTCCGGGACCTTCCTACGGGTGAAAAACTGTTTTTT.

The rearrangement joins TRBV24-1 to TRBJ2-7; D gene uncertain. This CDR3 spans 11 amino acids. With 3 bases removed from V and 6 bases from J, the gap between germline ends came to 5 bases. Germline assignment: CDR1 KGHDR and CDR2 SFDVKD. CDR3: CATSDLREQYF. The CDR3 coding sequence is TGTGCCACCAGTGATCTTCGCGAGCAGTACTTC.

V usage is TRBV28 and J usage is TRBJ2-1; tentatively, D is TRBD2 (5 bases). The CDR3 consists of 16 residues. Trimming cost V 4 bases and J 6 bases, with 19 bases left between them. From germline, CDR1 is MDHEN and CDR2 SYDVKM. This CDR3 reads CASSSRTYYPVNEQFF. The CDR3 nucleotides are TGTGCCAGCAGTTCCCGGACTTACTATCCTGTCAATGAGCAGTTCTTC. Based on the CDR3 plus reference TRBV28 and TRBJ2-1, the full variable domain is DVKVTQSSRYLVKRTGEKVFLECVQDMDHENMFWYRQDPGLGLRLIYFSYDVKMKEKGDIPEGYSVSREKKERFSLILESASTNQTSMYLCASSSRTYYPVNEQFFGPGTRLTVL.

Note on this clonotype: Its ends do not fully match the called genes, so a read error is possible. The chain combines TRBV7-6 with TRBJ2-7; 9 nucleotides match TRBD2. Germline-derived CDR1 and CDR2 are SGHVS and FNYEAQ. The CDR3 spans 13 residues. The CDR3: CASSIQLAGEQYF. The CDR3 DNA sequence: TGTGCTAGCAGCATTCAACTAGCGGGCGAGCAGTACTTC.

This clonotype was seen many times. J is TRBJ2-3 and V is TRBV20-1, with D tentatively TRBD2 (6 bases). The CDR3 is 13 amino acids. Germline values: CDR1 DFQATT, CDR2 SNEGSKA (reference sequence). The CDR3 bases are TGCGTCGGGAGCTACGTGGGGGCAGATACGCAGTATTTT. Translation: CVGSYVGADTQYF.

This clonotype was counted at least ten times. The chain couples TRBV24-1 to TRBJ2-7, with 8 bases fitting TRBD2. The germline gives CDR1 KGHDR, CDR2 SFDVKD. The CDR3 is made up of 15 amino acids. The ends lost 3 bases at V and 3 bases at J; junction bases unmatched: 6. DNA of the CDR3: TGTGCCACCAGTGATAATGCGGGAGGAGGCTACGAGCAGTACTTC. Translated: CATSDNAGGGYEQYF.

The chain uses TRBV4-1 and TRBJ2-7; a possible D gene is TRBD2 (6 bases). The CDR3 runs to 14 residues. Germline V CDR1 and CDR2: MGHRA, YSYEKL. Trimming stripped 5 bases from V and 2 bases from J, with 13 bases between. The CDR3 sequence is CASSLLPGAYEQYF. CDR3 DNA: TGCGCCAGCAGCTTGCTTCCGGGGGCCTACGAGCAGTACTTC.

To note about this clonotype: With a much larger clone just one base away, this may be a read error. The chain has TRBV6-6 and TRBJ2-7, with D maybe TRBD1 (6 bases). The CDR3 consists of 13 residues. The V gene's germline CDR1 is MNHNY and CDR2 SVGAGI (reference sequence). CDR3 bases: TGTGCCAGCTGTTACTCACAAGGGGGCGAGCAGTACTTC. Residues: CASCYSQGGEQYF.

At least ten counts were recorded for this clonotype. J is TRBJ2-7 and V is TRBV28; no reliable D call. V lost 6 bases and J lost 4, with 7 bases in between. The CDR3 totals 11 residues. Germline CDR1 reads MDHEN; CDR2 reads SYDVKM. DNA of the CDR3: TGTGCCAGCAGCCAACAGTACGAGCAGTACTTC. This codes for CASSQQYEQYF.

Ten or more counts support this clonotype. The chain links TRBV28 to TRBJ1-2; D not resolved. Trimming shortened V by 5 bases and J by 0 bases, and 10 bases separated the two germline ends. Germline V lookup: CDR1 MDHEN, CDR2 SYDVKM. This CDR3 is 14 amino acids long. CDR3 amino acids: CASSRRIANYGYTF. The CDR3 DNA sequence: TGTGCCAGCAGTAGGAGGATAGCTAACTATGGCTACACCTTC.

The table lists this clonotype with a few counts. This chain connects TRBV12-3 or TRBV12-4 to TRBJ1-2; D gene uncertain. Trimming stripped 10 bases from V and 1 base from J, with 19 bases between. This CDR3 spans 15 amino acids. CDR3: CATKAGKTINYGYTF. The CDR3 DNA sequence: TGTGCCACTAAGGCGGGCAAGACTATTAACTATGGCTACACCTTC.

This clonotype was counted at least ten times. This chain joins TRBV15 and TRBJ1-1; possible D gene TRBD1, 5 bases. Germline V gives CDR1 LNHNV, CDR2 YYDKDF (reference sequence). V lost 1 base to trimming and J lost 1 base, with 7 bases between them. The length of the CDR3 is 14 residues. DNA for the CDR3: TGTGCCACCAGCAGAGGAGGGACGAACACTGAAGCTTTCTTT. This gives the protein CATSRGGTNTEAFF. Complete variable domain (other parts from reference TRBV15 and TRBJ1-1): DAMVIQNPRYQVTQFGKPVTLSCSQTLNHNVMYWYQQKSSQAPKLLFHYYDKDFNNEADTPDNFQSRRPNTSFCFLDIRSPGLGDTAMYLCATSRGGTNTEAFFGQGTRLTVV.

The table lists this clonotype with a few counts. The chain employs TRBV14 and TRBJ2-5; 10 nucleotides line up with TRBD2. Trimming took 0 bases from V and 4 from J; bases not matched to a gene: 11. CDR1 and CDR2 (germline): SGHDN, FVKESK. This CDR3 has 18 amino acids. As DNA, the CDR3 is TGTGCCAGCAGCCAAGACAGAGGTAGCGGGAGGTCGGGAGAGACCCAGTACTTC. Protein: CASSQDRGSGRSGETQYF.

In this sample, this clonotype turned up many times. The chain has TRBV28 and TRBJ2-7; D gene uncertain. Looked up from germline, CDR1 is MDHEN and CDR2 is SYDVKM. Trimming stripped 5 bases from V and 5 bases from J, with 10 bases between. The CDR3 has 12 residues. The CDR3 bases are TGTGCCAGCAGTCAGAAAACTGACGAGCAGTACTTC. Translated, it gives CASSQKTDEQYF.

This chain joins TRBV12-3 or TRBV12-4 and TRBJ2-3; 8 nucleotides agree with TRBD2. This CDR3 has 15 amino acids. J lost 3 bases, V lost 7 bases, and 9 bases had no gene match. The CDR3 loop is CASNRGLATTDTQYF. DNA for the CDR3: TGTGCCAGCAATAGAGGACTAGCCACAACAGATACGCAGTATTTT.

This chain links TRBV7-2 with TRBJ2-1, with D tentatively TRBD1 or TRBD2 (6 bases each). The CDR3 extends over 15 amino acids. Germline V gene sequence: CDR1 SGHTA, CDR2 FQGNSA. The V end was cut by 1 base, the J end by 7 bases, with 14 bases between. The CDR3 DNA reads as TGTGCCAGCAGCTTAGTAGGGGGGTTTGATAATGAGCAGTTCTTC. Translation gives CASSLVGGFDNEQFF.

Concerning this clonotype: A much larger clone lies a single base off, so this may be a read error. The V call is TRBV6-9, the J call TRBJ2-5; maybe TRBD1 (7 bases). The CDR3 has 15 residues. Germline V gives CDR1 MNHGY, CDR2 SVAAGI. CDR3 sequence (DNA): TGTGCCGGCAGTTACGGGGCAGGGGGGATAGAGACCCAGTACTTC. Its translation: CAGSYGAGGIETQYF.

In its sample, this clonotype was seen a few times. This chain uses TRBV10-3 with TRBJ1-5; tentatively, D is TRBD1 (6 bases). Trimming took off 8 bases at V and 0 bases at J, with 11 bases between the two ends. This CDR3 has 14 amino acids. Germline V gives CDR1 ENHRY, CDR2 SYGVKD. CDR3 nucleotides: TGTGCCATCCAGGGGACGAATAGCAATCAGCCCCAGCATTTT. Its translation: CAIQGTNSNQPQHF.

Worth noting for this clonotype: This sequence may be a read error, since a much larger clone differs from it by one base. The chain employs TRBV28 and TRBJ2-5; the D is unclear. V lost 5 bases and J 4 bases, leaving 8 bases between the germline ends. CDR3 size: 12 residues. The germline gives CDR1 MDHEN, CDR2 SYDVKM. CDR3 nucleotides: TGTGCCAGCAGTCCCTTCCTAGAGACCCAGTACTTC. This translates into CASSPFLETQYF.

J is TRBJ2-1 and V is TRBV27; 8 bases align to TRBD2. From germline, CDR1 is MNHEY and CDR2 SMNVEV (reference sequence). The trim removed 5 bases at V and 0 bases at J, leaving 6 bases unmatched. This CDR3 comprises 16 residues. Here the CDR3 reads CASSLAGFASYNEQFF. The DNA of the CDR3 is TGTGCCAGCAGTCTAGCGGGCTTTGCCTCCTACAATGAGCAGTTCTTC.

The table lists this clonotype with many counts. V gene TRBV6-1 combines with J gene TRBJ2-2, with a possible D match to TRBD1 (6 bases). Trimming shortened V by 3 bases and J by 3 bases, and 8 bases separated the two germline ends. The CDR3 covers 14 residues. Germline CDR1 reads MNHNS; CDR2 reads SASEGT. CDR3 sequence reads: CASSEGQHTGELFF. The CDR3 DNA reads TGTGCCAGCAGTGAGGGACAACACACCGGGGAGCTGTTTTTT.

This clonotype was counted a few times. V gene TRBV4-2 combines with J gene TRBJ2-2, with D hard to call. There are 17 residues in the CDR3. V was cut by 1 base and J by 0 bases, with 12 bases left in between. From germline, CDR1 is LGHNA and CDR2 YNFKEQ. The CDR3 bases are TGTGCCAGCAGCCAAGTAACTACCTATGCGAACACCGGGGAGCTGTTTTTT. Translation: CASSQVTTYANTGELFF.

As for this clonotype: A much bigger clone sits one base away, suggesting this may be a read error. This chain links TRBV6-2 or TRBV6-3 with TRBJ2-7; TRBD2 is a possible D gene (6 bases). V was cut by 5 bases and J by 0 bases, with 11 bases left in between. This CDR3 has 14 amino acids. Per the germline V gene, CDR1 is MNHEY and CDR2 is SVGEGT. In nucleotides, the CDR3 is TGTGCCAGCAGTCGCGGGGAGAGCTCCTACGAGCAGTACTTC. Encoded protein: CASSRGESSYEQYF.

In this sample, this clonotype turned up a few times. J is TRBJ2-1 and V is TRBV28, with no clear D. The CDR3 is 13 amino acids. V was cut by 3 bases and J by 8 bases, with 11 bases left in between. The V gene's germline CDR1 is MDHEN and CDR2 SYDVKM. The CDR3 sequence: CASSFAGYDEQFF. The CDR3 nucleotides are TGTGCCAGCAGTTTCGCCGGATATGATGAGCAGTTCTTC.

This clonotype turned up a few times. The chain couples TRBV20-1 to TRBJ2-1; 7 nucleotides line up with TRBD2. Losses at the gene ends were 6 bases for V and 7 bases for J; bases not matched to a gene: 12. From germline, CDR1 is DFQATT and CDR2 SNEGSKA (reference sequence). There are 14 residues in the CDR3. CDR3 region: CSAPGWLGRNEQFF. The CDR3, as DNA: TGCAGTGCCCCCGGTTGGCTCGGGAGGAATGAGCAGTTCTTC.

Written as DNA, the CDR3 is TGTGCCAGCAGCACCTCCCAGGGGAGTCAGCCCCAGCATTTT. Encoded protein: CASSTSQGSQPQHF. This chain connects TRBV13 to TRBJ1-5, with D possibly TRBD1 on 6 matching bases. This CDR3 is built from 14 residues. CDR1 is PRHDT, CDR2 FYEKMQ, per germline (reference sequence). Trimming removed 5 bases from V and 6 bases from J, with 14 bases in between.

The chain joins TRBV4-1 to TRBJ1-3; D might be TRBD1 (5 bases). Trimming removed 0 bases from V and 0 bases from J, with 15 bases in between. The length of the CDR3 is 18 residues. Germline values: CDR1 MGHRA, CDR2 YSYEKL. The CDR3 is CASSQDPPGAYSGNTIYF. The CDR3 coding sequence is TGCGCCAGCAGCCAAGATCCGCCCGGGGCCTACTCTGGAAACACCATATATTTT.

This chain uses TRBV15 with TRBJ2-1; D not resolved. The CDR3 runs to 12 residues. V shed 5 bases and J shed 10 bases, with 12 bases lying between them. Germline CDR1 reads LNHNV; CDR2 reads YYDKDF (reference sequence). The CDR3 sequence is CATSPEVIEQFF. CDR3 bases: TGTGCCACCAGCCCCGAGGTAATCGAGCAGTTCTTC.

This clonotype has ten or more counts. CDR3 DNA sequence: TGTGCCAGCAGTCTAGCGGGAAGGGGGGAGACCCAGTACTTC. This sequence encodes CASSLAGRGETQYF. This chain uses TRBV6-1 with TRBJ2-5; 9 bases line up with TRBD2. This CDR3 has 14 amino acids. Germline values: CDR1 MNHNS, CDR2 SASEGT. The V and J ends lost 5 bases and 5 bases, in that order; junction bases with no gene match: 6.